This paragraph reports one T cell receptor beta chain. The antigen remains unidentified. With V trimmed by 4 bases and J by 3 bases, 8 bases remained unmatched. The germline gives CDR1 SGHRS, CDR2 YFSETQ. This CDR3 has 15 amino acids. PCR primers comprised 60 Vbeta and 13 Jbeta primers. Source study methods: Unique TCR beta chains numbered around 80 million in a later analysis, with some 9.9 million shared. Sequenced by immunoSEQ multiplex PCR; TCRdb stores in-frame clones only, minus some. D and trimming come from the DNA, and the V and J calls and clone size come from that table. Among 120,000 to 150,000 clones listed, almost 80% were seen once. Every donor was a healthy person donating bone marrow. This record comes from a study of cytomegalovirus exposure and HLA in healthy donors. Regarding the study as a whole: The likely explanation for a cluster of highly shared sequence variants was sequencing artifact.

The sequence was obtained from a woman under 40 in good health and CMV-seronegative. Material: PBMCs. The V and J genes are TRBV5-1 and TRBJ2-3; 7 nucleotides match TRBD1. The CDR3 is CASSLSDRATDTQYF. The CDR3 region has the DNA TGCGCCAGCAGCCTTAGCGACAGGGCTACAGATACGCAGTATTTT. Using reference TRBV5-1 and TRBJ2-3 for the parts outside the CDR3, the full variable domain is KAGVTQTPRYLIKTRGQQVTLSCSPISGHRSVSWYQQTPGQGLQFLFEYFSETQRNKGNFPGRFSGRQFSNSRSEMNVSTLELGDSALYLCASSLSDRATDTQYFGPGTRLTVL.